These 16 T cell receptor beta chains were all obtained from the same sample, sequenced in a study of T cell responses to AZD1222 COVID-19 vaccine. Clones were read by immunoSEQ multiplex PCR, and TCRdb kept only the in-frame ones, dropping some. The sample has 180,000 or so clones, approximately 93% seen once. Here the sequenced sample was peripheral blood, taken 28 days after the second AZD1222 dose. These receptors were collected from an adult who received the AZD1222 COVID-19 vaccine.

The chain couples TRBV7-2 to TRBJ2-3; D is unresolved. The CDR3 is 11 residues long. V lost 4 bases to trimming and J lost 6 bases, with 5 bases between them. Germline values: CDR1 SGHTA, CDR2 FQGNSA. The CDR3 region has the DNA TGTGCCAGCAGCTCTTTCGATACGCAGTATTTT. It specifies CASSSFDTQYF.

The V call is TRBV7-9, the J call TRBJ1-4; the D gene is possibly TRBD1 (6 bases). Germline values: CDR1 SEHNR, CDR2 FQNEAQ (reference sequence). The CDR3 sequence is 18 residues long. The germline V and J ends were trimmed by 5 bases and 3 bases, with 22 bases remaining between them. In nucleotides, the CDR3 is TGTGCCAGCAGCCTGAGCCGGGACACAAGGGGGGCTAATGAAAAACTGTTTTTT. It yields the protein CASSLSRDTRGANEKLFF.

The chain couples TRBV3-1 (or the pseudogene TRBV3-2) to TRBJ1-1; D is uncertain. Per the germline V gene, CDR1 is LGHDT and CDR2 is YNNKEL (reference sequence). CDR3 size: 15 residues. V dropped 1 base and J dropped 4 bases, with 13 bases sitting between them. The CDR3 is CASSQGGSDGTEAFF. Here the CDR3 DNA reads TGTGCCAGCAGCCAAGGAGGGTCCGATGGCACTGAAGCTTTCTTT.

Regarding this clone: Within the sample, other DNA sequences also encode this same CDR3. The gene calls are TRBV4-1 and TRBJ1-2; D is unresolved. Germline CDR1 and CDR2: MGHRA and YSYEKL. Deletions cut 0 bases from V and 5 bases from J, with 10 bases between. This CDR3 contains 14 residues. CDR3: CASSQDRAGYGYTF. In DNA form, the CDR3 reads TGCGCCAGCAGCCAAGATCGGGCCGGGTATGGCTACACCTTC.

V gene TRBV18 combines with J gene TRBJ1-1; D gene unclear. V was pared by 3 bases and J by 5 bases, with 16 bases between. The V gene's germline CDR1 is KGHSH and CDR2 LQKENI. CDR3 size: 15 residues. The chain's CDR3 is CASSPKEGMGTEAFF. For the CDR3, the DNA is TGTGCCAGCTCACCCAAGGAGGGCATGGGAACTGAAGCTTTCTTT.

This clone was seen a handful of times. At the DNA level, this CDR3 is encoded by other sequences in the same sample as well. J is TRBJ1-5 and V is TRBV3-1 (or the pseudogene TRBV3-2); unclear D gene. Trimming took 1 base from V and 7 from J, leaving 8 bases between them. Germline CDR1 reads LGHDT; CDR2 reads YNNKEL (reference sequence). The CDR3 spans 13 residues. The CDR3 is CASSQGLGQPQHF. The CDR3 bases are TGTGCCAGCAGCCAAGGTCTCGGGCAGCCCCAGCATTTT.

The chain uses TRBV6-5 and TRBJ2-1; 7 nucleotides align to TRBD1. Trimming cost V 0 bases and J 6 bases; bases outside gene matches: 2. CDR3 length: 14 amino acids. The germline CDR1 and CDR2 sequences are MNHEY and SVGAGI. CDR3 region: CASSYSGQPNEQFF. The CDR3 DNA is TGTGCCAGCAGTTACTCGGGACAGCCCAATGAGCAGTTCTTC.

The gene calls are TRBV7-2 and TRBJ2-2, with D perhaps TRBD1 (6 bases). This CDR3 has 17 residues. The V end was cut by 1 base, the J end by 6 bases, with 18 bases between. Per germline, CDR1 SGHTA and CDR2 FQGNSA. The CDR3 is CASSLGGGRRLAGELFF. Here the CDR3 DNA reads TGTGCCAGCAGCTTAGGAGGGGGACGACGGCTAGCCGGGGAGCTGTTTTTT.

CDR3 sequence (DNA): TGTGCCAGCAGCCCAGACAGGGGGGCTAGAAACACCATATATTTT. It encodes CASSPDRGARNTIYF. V and J are TRBV2 and TRBJ1-3; the match to TRBD1 covers 9 bases. V was clipped by 6 bases and J by 5 bases; unmatched bases: 8. This CDR3 spans 15 amino acids. Germline CDR1 SNHLY, CDR2 FYNNEI.

The V call is TRBV2, the J call TRBJ1-1; 8 positions agree with TRBD1. There are 14 residues in the CDR3. Germline CDR1 reads SNHLY; CDR2 reads FYNNEI. V shed 5 bases and J 2 bases; nucleotides not matched to a gene: 4. CDR3 sequence (DNA): TGTGCCAGCAGTATTGGACAGGGTAACACTGAAGCTTTCTTT. This gives the protein CASSIGQGNTEAFF.

The V call is TRBV5-1, the J call TRBJ1-2; TRBD1 might be the D (6 bases). CDR3 size: 15 residues. Germline V gives CDR1 SGHRS, CDR2 YFSETQ. With 4 bases removed from V and 5 bases from J, the gap between germline ends came to 18 bases. The CDR3 sequence: CASSLQGIGRYGYTF. The CDR3 nucleotides read TGCGCCAGCAGCCTCCAGGGGATTGGTAGATATGGCTACACCTTC.

This clone occurred once. J is TRBJ1-1 and V is TRBV6-2 or TRBV6-3, with TRBD1 matching over 9 bases. The length of the CDR3 is 14 residues. V lost 2 bases, J lost 9 bases, and 7 bases stayed unmatched. Germline values: CDR1 MNHEY, CDR2 SVGEGT. For the CDR3, the DNA is TGTGCCAGCAGTTACAGCGGGACAGGGCAGCAAGCTTTCTTT. This sequence encodes CASSYSGTGQQAFF.

The chain has TRBV28 and TRBJ1-5, with 7 bases fitting TRBD1. The V gene's germline CDR1 is MDHEN and CDR2 SYDVKM. This CDR3 region has 12 residues. V lost 7 bases and J lost 11; bases outside the gene matches: 8. DNA for the CDR3: TGTGCCAGCACCTTTACCACAGGGGCCCAGCATTTT. The encoded protein is CASTFTTGAQHF.

The chain couples TRBV18 to TRBJ1-4; D perhaps matches TRBD1 (5 bases). Germline V gene data show CDR1 as KGHSH and CDR2 as LQKENI. The CDR3 consists of 16 residues. V was clipped by 6 bases and J by 6 bases, with 20 bases between them. The CDR3 here is CASSRNRNQGDEKLFF. For the CDR3, the DNA is TGTGCCAGCTCCCGCAACAGGAACCAAGGGGATGAAAAACTGTTTTTT. The full variable domain, rest sourced from reference TRBV18 and TRBJ1-4, is NAGVMQNPRHLVRRRGQEARLRCSPMKGHSHVYWYRQLPEEGLKFMVYLQKENIIDESGMPKERFSAEFPKEGPSILRIQQVVRGDSAAYFCASSRNRNQGDEKLFFGSGTQLSVL.

The J gene is TRBJ2-5, the V gene TRBV7-2; 9 positions match TRBD1. V gave up 5 bases and J gave up 2 bases; unmatched junction bases: 12. This CDR3 has 17 amino acids. Germline CDR1 reads SGHTA; CDR2 reads FQGNSA. CDR3 residues: CASSARDRARVQETQYF. CDR3 in DNA: TGTGCCAGCAGCGCTCGGGACAGGGCGAGGGTTCAAGAGACCCAGTACTTC.

DNA of the CDR3: TGTGCCAGCAGCCCCCAGCGGTACGGCGGGGCCAACGTCCTGACTTTC. Amino acid sequence: CASSPQRYGGANVLTF. V usage is TRBV4-2 and J usage is TRBJ2-6, with TRBD2 as a possible D gene (5 bases). There are 16 residues in the CDR3. V dropped 4 bases and J dropped 4 bases, with 14 bases sitting between them. Germline values: CDR1 LGHNA, CDR2 YNFKEQ.